A selection of T cell receptor beta chains follows, all from one sample in a study of PD-1 blockade in mismatch repair-deficient tumors. Clones were read by immunoSEQ multiplex PCR, and TCRdb kept only the in-frame ones, dropping some. Of 39,000 or so clones in the sample, approximately 80% are singletons; the top ten hold approximately 0.98%. The source was PBMCs, collected 38 to 40 weeks after starting pembrolizumab. Every receptor here comes from an adult with mismatch repair-deficient cancer. Both conserved end residues are part of each CDR3. The D gene is left open where the match is weak. The size entry is marked missing in some rows and otherwise reads once, few, many or a size class.

CDR3aa: CASSLGPRAVTEAFF
CDR3nt: TGCGCCAGCAGCTTAGGTCCCAGGGCGGTGACTGAAGCTTTCTTT
abundance: .
d_gene: .
v_gene: TRBV5-1
j_gene: TRBJ1-1

CDR3aa: CASSLLQAYGYTF
CDR3nt: TGTGCCAGCAGTTTACTCCAGGCCTATGGCTACACCTTC
abundance: .
d_gene: .
v_gene: TRBV28
j_gene: TRBJ1-2

CDR3aa: CASTLAGGPREQFF
CDR3nt: TGTGCCAGCACCCTAGCGGGAGGGCCGAGGGAGCAGTTCTTC
abundance: .
d_gene: TRBD2
v_gene: TRBV6-5
j_gene: TRBJ2-1

CDR3aa: CSVEDTGLKETQYF
CDR3nt: TGCAGCGTTGAAGACACAGGGTTGAAAGAGACCCAGTACTTC
abundance: .
d_gene: .
v_gene: TRBV29-1
j_gene: TRBJ2-5

CDR3aa: CASSARQGNYQETQYF
CDR3nt: TGTGCCAGCAGTGCACGACAGGGGAATTACCAAGAGACCCAGTACTTC
abundance: once
d_gene: TRBD1
v_gene: TRBV28
j_gene: TRBJ2-5

CDR3aa: CASSLSTSLAYNEQFF
CDR3nt: TGTGCCAGCAGTTTATCGACTAGCTTAGCCTACAATGAGCAGTTCTTC
abundance: .
d_gene: TRBD2
v_gene: TRBV27
j_gene: TRBJ2-1

CDR3aa: CASSFTSNLYNEQFF
CDR3nt: TGTGCCAGCAGCTTCACTTCCAATCTATACAATGAGCAGTTCTTC
abundance: .
d_gene: .
v_gene: TRBV7-3
j_gene: TRBJ2-1

CDR3aa: CASSPGTGESYGYTF
CDR3nt: TGTGCCAGCTCACCCGGGACAGGGGAGTCCTATGGCTACACCTTC
abundance: .
d_gene: TRBD1
v_gene: TRBV18
j_gene: TRBJ1-2

CDR3aa: CASSLGRTSTDTQYF
CDR3nt: TGTGCCAGCAGCTTGGGTCGGACTAGCACAGATACGCAGTATTTT
abundance: .
d_gene: .
v_gene: TRBV5-8
j_gene: TRBJ2-3

CDR3aa: CASSSDAGGGYTF
CDR3nt: TGTGCCAGCAGCTCAGACGCGGGCGGAGGCTACACCTTC
abundance: .
d_gene: .
v_gene: TRBV7-2
j_gene: TRBJ1-2

CDR3aa: CARQRTSNTGELFF
CDR3nt: TGTGCCAGACAACGGACTAGTAACACCGGGGAGCTGTTTTTT
abundance: .
d_gene: TRBD2
v_gene: TRBV2
j_gene: TRBJ2-2

CDR3aa: CASSRTGGLGSYEQYF
CDR3nt: TGTGCCAGCAGTCGGACAGGGGGTTTGGGATCCTACGAGCAGTACTTC
abundance: .
d_gene: TRBD1
v_gene: TRBV2
j_gene: TRBJ2-7

CDR3aa: CASSSISPGQGHGYTF
CDR3nt: TGTGCCAGCAGTTCTATCTCGCCGGGACAGGGTCATGGCTACACCTTC
abundance: .
d_gene: TRBD1
v_gene: TRBV28
j_gene: TRBJ1-2

CDR3aa: CASSFLRTSGTSYEQYF
CDR3nt: TGTGCCAGCAGCTTTTTGAGGACTAGCGGGACATCCTACGAGCAGTACTTC
abundance: .
d_gene: TRBD2
v_gene: TRBV7-9
j_gene: TRBJ2-7

CDR3aa: CASWTPHRPDSPLHF
CDR3nt: TGTGCCAGTTGGACTCCCCATAGACCGGATTCACCCCTCCACTTT
abundance: .
d_gene: .
v_gene: TRBV19
j_gene: TRBJ1-6

CDR3aa: CASSQQGVRGYTF
CDR3nt: TGTGCCAGCAGCCAACAGGGGGTGAGAGGCTACACCTTC
abundance: .
d_gene: TRBD1
v_gene: TRBV6-5
j_gene: TRBJ1-2

CDR3aa: CSVESLGGTDGYTF
CDR3nt: TGCAGCGTTGAATCCCTGGGCGGGACGGATGGCTACACCTTC
abundance: .
d_gene: .
v_gene: TRBV29-1
j_gene: TRBJ1-2

CDR3aa: CASSSTGTLQETQYF
CDR3nt: TGTGCCAGCAGCTCCACCGGGACTCTCCAAGAGACCCAGTACTTC
abundance: .
d_gene: .
v_gene: TRBV5-4
j_gene: TRBJ2-5